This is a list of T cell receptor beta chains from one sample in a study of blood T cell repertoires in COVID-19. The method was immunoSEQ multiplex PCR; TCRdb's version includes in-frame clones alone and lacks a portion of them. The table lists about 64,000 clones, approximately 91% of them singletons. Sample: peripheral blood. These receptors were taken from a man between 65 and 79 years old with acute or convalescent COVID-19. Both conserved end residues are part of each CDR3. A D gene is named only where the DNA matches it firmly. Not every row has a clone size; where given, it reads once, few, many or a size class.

DNA: TGTGCCAGCAGCTTGAGTGATCTACAGTATTTT; CDR3: CASSLSDLQYF; size: NA; J: TRBJ2-3; V: TRBV5-6; D: NA
DNA: TGTGCCAGCAGCCTGGGACTAGCGGACGATAAACCTAGCACAGATACGCAGTATTTT; CDR3: CASSLGLADDKPSTDTQYF; size: NA; J: TRBJ2-3; V: TRBV5-4; D: TRBD2
DNA: TGTGCCTGGAGACAGGGGACGAGCTTAGATACGCAGTATTTT; CDR3: CAWRQGTSLDTQYF; size: NA; J: TRBJ2-3; V: TRBV30; D: TRBD1
DNA: TGTGCCAGCAGATGGACAGGGGTTTCCCCCTACACCTTC; CDR3: CASRWTGVSPYTF; size: NA; J: TRBJ1-2; V: TRBV2; D: TRBD1
DNA: TGCAGCGTAGTTACGGCGGCCTACGAGCAGTACTTC; CDR3: CSVVTAAYEQYF; size: NA; J: TRBJ2-7; V: TRBV29-1; D: NA
DNA: TGTGCCAGCAGTTTAGGGGGACTAGCGGTTGGTGAGACCCAGTACTTC; CDR3: CASSLGGLAVGETQYF; size: NA; J: TRBJ2-5; V: TRBV27; D: TRBD2
DNA: TGTGCCAGTAGTATAGGGCGGGGGCACACAGATACGCAGTATTTT; CDR3: CASSIGRGHTDTQYF; size: NA; J: TRBJ2-3; V: TRBV19; D: NA
DNA: TGTGCCAGCAGCCGGGTGGGGGCAGGGGTTCAGCCCCAGCATTTT; CDR3: CASSRVGAGVQPQHF; size: NA; J: TRBJ1-5; V: TRBV5-6; D: NA
DNA: TGTGCCAGTAGTGGGGGGGCAAAGCCCCTTGGAGCCAAAAACATTCAGTACTTC; CDR3: CASSGGAKPLGAKNIQYF; size: NA; J: TRBJ2-4; V: TRBV19; D: NA
DNA: TGTGCCAGCACCCCGGAGGTTCGGTTCTATAGCAATCAGCCCCAGCATTTT; CDR3: CASTPEVRFYSNQPQHF; size: NA; J: TRBJ1-5; V: TRBV28; D: NA
DNA: TGCGCCAGCAGTCCACTACAGGGTACCGCCGGGGAGCTGTTTTTT; CDR3: CASSPLQGTAGELFF; size: NA; J: TRBJ2-2; V: TRBV5-1; D: NA
DNA: TGCAGCGTTGGGGGGGGAACTAATGAAAAACTGTTTTTT; CDR3: CSVGGGTNEKLFF; size: NA; J: TRBJ1-4; V: TRBV29-1; D: NA
DNA: TGTGCCAGCTCACGAGGACAGAGCCAAGAGACCCAGTACTTC; CDR3: CASSRGQSQETQYF; size: NA; J: TRBJ2-5; V: TRBV18; D: NA
DNA: TGTGCCAGCAGCGTAGATCAGGTTAGCACAGATACGCAGTATTTT; CDR3: CASSVDQVSTDTQYF; size: NA; J: TRBJ2-3; V: TRBV9; D: NA
DNA: TGTGCCAGCAGTGAACAAGGGCAGGACTTCTCTGGGGCCAACGTCCTGACTTTC; CDR3: CASSEQGQDFSGANVLTF; size: NA; J: TRBJ2-6; V: TRBV6-1; D: NA
DNA: TGTGCCAGCAAAACTAGACAGGGGGCGGGCTATGGCTACACCTTC; CDR3: CASKTRQGAGYGYTF; size: NA; J: TRBJ1-2; V: TRBV27; D: TRBD1
DNA: TGCGCCAGCAGCTTGGTAGGAACAGGGGGTCAGGATGAGCAGTTCTTC; CDR3: CASSLVGTGGQDEQFF; size: once; J: TRBJ2-1; V: TRBV5-1; D: TRBD1
DNA: TGTGCCAGCAGCTCTAAACTGTCCGGGGCCGGGGAGCTGTTTTTT; CDR3: CASSSKLSGAGELFF; size: NA; J: TRBJ2-2; V: TRBV7-2; D: NA
DNA: TGTGCCAGCAGTTATGGACAGTATAGCAATCAGCCCCAGCATTTT; CDR3: CASSYGQYSNQPQHF; size: few; J: TRBJ1-5; V: TRBV6-2/TRBV6-3; D: NA
DNA: TGTGCCAGCAGCCGGGACAAGGGCTATTATTCACCCCTCCACTTT; CDR3: CASSRDKGYYSPLHF; size: few; J: TRBJ1-6; V: TRBV5-8; D: NA
DNA: TGCGCCAGCAGCCAAGATCGGGGTAGCGGAAGAGATACGCAGTATTTT; CDR3: CASSQDRGSGRDTQYF; size: NA; J: TRBJ2-3; V: TRBV4-3; D: NA
DNA: TGTGCCAGCAGCCAAGATGGCGCGGCCCTAGCGGGTTCCGGGGAGCTGTTTTTT; CDR3: CASSQDGAALAGSGELFF; size: NA; J: TRBJ2-2; V: TRBV4-2; D: TRBD2
DNA: TGTGCCAGCACCCCGGGGGGTAACTATGGCTACACCTTC; CDR3: CASTPGGNYGYTF; size: NA; J: TRBJ1-2; V: TRBV12-3/TRBV12-4; D: NA